This T cell receptor (beta chain) appears in the sequencing data of a study of blood T cell repertoires in COVID-19. Generated by immunoSEQ multiplex PCR, the TCRdb table keeps only in-frame clones and is missing some. Of about 270,000 clones listed, approximately 77% are singletons. The trim removed 10 bases at V and 1 base at J, leaving 11 bases unmatched. There are 17 residues in the CDR3. CDR1 and CDR2 from the germline V gene are MGHDK and SYGVNS. The TCR was taken from a woman under 30 with acute or convalescent COVID-19. Sequencing input: peripheral blood. The rearrangement uses TRBV25-1 and TRBJ2-6, with TRBD1 matching 9 bases. The CDR3 loop is CAIHGQGPLSGANVLTF. CDR3 bases: TGTGCCATCCATGGACAGGGGCCCTTGTCTGGGGCCAACGTCCTGACTTTC.